The clone carrying this TCR beta chain appeared a single time. Its antigen is undetermined. This record belongs to a study of cytomegalovirus exposure and HLA in healthy donors. Study observations and caveats: The study listed about 150 cytomegalovirus-associated TCR beta chains. Among TCR sequences, most were rare, though some public TCRs appeared in many donors.

Using immunoSEQ multiplex PCR, the repertoire was profiled, and TCRdb retains in-frame clones only, with some absent. The sample contains some 200,000 clones, 80% to 95% of which appear only once. Between the trimmed V and J ends, which lost 1 base and 4 bases, there was a span of 5 bases. CDR1 is SGHTA, CDR2 FQGNSA, per germline. This CDR3 spans 13 amino acids. Input material: PBMCs. The chain joins TRBV7-2 to TRBJ1-3; D uncertain. This receptor was obtained from a woman aged 18-35 years in good health and CMV-seronegative. In DNA form, the CDR3 reads TGTGCCAGCAGCTTAGGAGGGGGAAACACCATATATTTT. Its translation: CASSLGGGNTIYF.